This T cell receptor (beta chain) came from a study of T-cell memory formation after mild COVID-19. Study outcomes and limitations: Mainly CM and EM harbored the contracting CD4+ clones; mainly EMRA harbored the CD8+ ones. Clones that shrank (day 15 to 85) were balanced CD4/CD8, whereas later expanders leaned CD4+. Memory sampled before infection contained some responding clones, suggesting cross-reactive memory joined.

To note about this clonotype: Its target is not known.

V lost 3 bases and J 1 base, leaving 13 bases between the germline ends. Germline CDR1 reads DFQATT; CDR2 reads SNEGSKA (reference sequence). The CDR3 runs 14 residues. Amplification by 5'RACE using constant-segment primers produced TCR alpha and TCR beta cDNA libraries that carried sample barcodes and UMIs. TCRdb used MiXCR to reprocess the 5' RACE reads, holding one entry per CDR3 protein. The table has around 320,000 distinct CDR3 sequences, just under 20% seen once. The receptor was derived from a man in his late teens or twenties who had mild COVID-19 (a few samples of this study predate the infection). Cell type and time point are not known. This chain uses TRBV20-1 with TRBJ2-7; TRBD1 might be the D (6 bases). Sequenced input: PBMCs or a T cell subset sorted from them (not recorded which). CDR3 sequence: CSASLLDRSYEQYF. The CDR3 nucleotides read TGCAGTGCTAGTCTTTTGGACAGATCCTACGAGCAGTACTTC.